The sequence of this TCR beta chain was determined in a study of T cell repertoires in cytomegalovirus infection. Study-level information: Through public TCR beta signatures, both CMV infection and matching HLA type were indicated.

Germline assignment: CDR1 LNHDA and CDR2 SQIVND (reference sequence). The CDR3 is made up of 13 amino acids. The ends were cut back, 9 bases at V and 1 base at J, with 12 bases in the middle. The study's findings and limits: HLA-C-restricted CMV clonotypes gave the most frequent clonotype in two of eight donors. Summed frequency of public TCR beta families distinguished CMV carriers with the relevant HLA.

Note on this clonotype: Its antigen remains unidentified.

In TCRdb, the reads were re-called with MiXCR into one record per CDR3 protein. The sample contains about 150,000 distinct CDR3 sequences, around 30% of which appear only once. The sequenced sample was CD8+ T cells from cultured PBMCs, obtained from culture after CMV antigen stimulation. The clonotype originates from a human donor in good health (CMV status not recorded). Some clones in this sample may be carry-over from other donors' samples. V is TRBV19 and J is TRBJ1-1; D not resolved. The CDR3 sequence is CASRAGWNTEAFF. The CDR3 DNA sequence: TGTGCCAGCCGTGCCGGTTGGAACACTGAAGCTTTCTTT.